The next 23 T cell receptor beta chains were all read from a single sample in a study of T cells in women clearing cervical HPV infection. TCRdb's copy holds only in-frame clones and misses some; the assay was immunoSEQ multiplex PCR. The repertoire table contains 35,000 to 45,000 clones. Sample: blood buffy coat. The receptor set was obtained from a woman between 18 and 70 years old with a cervical HPV16 infection that either progressed to CIN3+ or cleared (not recorded which).

To note about this clone: The sequenced fragment ends 3 residues before the CDR3 boundary, so the rest is inferred from the germline J gene. This chain joins TRBV5-1 and TRBJ2-5; D is perhaps TRBD1 (7 bases). The CDR3 covers 15 residues. Germline values: CDR1 SGHRS, CDR2 YFSETQ. V was clipped by 0 bases and J by 5 bases, with 14 bases between them. This CDR3 reads CASSLGQGGTETQYF. Partial CDR3 DNA: TGCGCCAGCAGCTTGGGGCAGGGGGGAACTGAGACC.

About this clone: The read ends 3 residues shy of where the CDR3 ends; the end is completed using the germline J gene. The chain links TRBV19 to TRBJ2-5; 7 bases align to TRBD1. Germline values: CDR1 LNHDA, CDR2 SQIVND (reference sequence). The ends lost 8 bases at V and 2 bases at J; junction bases unmatched: 14. The CDR3 consists of 16 residues. CDR3 DNA, as far as it was read: TGTGCCAGTGCACACAAGGGGACAGCGAGACAAGAGACC. The encoded protein is CASAHKGTARQET. The full CDR3 reads CASAHKGTARQETQYF.

In the case of this clone: Read coverage stops 3 residues before the CDR3 terminus; the germline J gene supplies the remainder. This chain uses TRBV18 with TRBJ1-2; D ambiguous. This CDR3 comprises 11 residues. Looked up from germline, CDR1 is KGHSH and CDR2 is LQKENI. V was shortened by 3 bases and J by 5 bases, with 4 bases between the two germline ends. CDR3: CASSPSYGYTF. The sequenced CDR3 bases are TGTGCCAGCTCACCTTCGTATGGC.

On this clone: The CDR3 end falls 3 residues outside the read, so it is completed with the germline J gene. The chain has TRBV5-1 and TRBJ1-5, with 10 bases identical to TRBD1. The CDR3 has 16 residues. Germline-derived CDR1 and CDR2 are SGHRS and YFSETQ. Germline trimming cut 0 bases from V and 6 bases from J; bases unmatched to any gene: 6. The CDR3 sequence: CASSLAGQGVGQPQHF. CDR3 DNA (partial): TGCGCCAGCAGCTTGGCCGGACAGGGGGTTGGTCAGCCC.

To note about this clone: The DNA ends 3 residues before the CDR3 does, and the rest of the CDR3 is filled in from the germline J gene. The V gene is TRBV28, the J gene TRBJ1-6; 8 bases are a match to TRBD1. V shed 2 bases and J 10 bases; nucleotides not matched to a gene: 10. CDR1 is MDHEN and CDR2 is SYDVKM in the germline V gene. This CDR3 contains 16 residues. Partial CDR3 DNA: TGTGCCAGCAGTTTAAATTACAGGGGGATAGGGTCACCC. Its translation is CASSLNYRGIGSP. The entire CDR3 is CASSLNYRGIGSPLHF.

Regarding this clone: Read coverage stops 3 residues before the CDR3 terminus; the germline J gene supplies the remainder. The genes are TRBV20-1 and TRBJ1-6, with D possibly matching TRBD1 (6 bases). The V gene's germline CDR1 is DFQATT and CDR2 SNEGSKA (reference sequence). The CDR3 loop spans 14 amino acids. V was clipped by 4 bases and J by 5 bases, with 12 bases between them. CDR3 DNA (partial): TGCAGTGCTAAGCCAACAGGGAATAATTCACCC. This translates into CSAKPTGNNSP. The complete CDR3 protein is CSAKPTGNNSPLHF.

Worth noting for this clone: The read falls 3 residues short of the CDR3 end, and the missing part is taken from the germline J gene. The V gene is TRBV7-9, the J gene TRBJ2-7, with a possible D match to TRBD2 (5 bases). The CDR3 loop spans 14 amino acids. V lost 3 bases and J lost 5, with 14 bases in between. Germline CDR1 and CDR2: SEHNR and FQNEAQ (reference sequence). The CDR3 bases that were read are TGTGCCAGCAGCTTCTCGGGGAAATTGGACGAG. It translates to CASSFSGKLDE. The complete CDR3 protein is CASSFSGKLDEQYF.

As to this clone: The CDR3 goes on 3 residues after the read ends, and that part is filled in from the germline J gene. The chain employs TRBV5-1 and TRBJ2-7; 9 bases are shared with TRBD1. This CDR3 has 13 residues. Looked up from germline, CDR1 is SGHRS and CDR2 is YFSETQ. Losses at the gene ends were 7 bases for V and 6 bases for J; bases not matched to a gene: 8. CDR3 protein: CASRLGTGSEQYF. The sequenced CDR3 bases are TGCGCCAGCCGACTCGGGACAGGGTCCGAG.

To note about this clone: From the germline J gene comes the end of the CDR3, since the read stops 3 residues before it. This rearrangement joins TRBV7-3 to TRBJ2-3, with TRBD2 as a possible D gene (6 bases). Germline CDR1 and CDR2: SGHTA and FQGTGA. The CDR3 sequence is 14 residues long. The CDR3 DNA, read in part, is TGTGCCAGCAGCTTATCCGGGGGTGAAGAGACG. Encoded protein: CASSLSGGEET. The whole CDR3 region reads CASSLSGGEETQYF. Combining the CDR3 with reference TRBV7-3 and TRBJ2-3 gives the whole variable domain GAGVSQTPSNKVTEKGKYVELRCDPISGHTALYWYRQSLGQGPEFLIYFQGTGAADDSGLPNDRFFAVRPEGSVSTLKIQRTERGDSAVYLCASSLSGGEETQYFGPGTRLTVL.

Comments on this clone: The CDR3 is cut off 3 residues early in the read; its end comes from the germline J gene. V usage is TRBV19 and J usage is TRBJ2-3; 14 bases fit TRBD2. The V segment lost 10 bases and the J segment 8 bases; nucleotides outside the gene matches: 14. This CDR3 is 16 amino acids long. The V gene's germline CDR1 is LNHDA and CDR2 SQIVND (reference sequence). The CDR3 DNA, read in part, is TGTGCCACCGCGGGACTAGCGGGAGTGGGTGGCGGTACG. Translation: CATAGLAGVGGGT. The CDR3, in full, reads CATAGLAGVGGGTQYF.

In regard to this clone: The CDR3 end lies 3 residues beyond the end of the read and is filled in from the germline J gene. This chain links TRBV10-3 with TRBJ2-7; TRBD1 agrees at 9 bases. CDR3 length equals 14 residues. CDR1 is ENHRY, CDR2 SYGVKD, per germline. V gave up 5 bases and J gave up 4 bases; unmatched junction bases: 6. CDR3 bases read: TGTGCCATCAGTCCCCGGGACAGGGAGTACGAG. It is translated as CAISPRDREYE. The complete CDR3 sequence is CAISPRDREYEQYF.

The sequenced part of the CDR3 DNA is TGCAGTGCTAGACCTTCGACTAGCGGGTTAGCCAAAAACATT. Amino acid sequence: CSARPSTSGLAKNI. The full CDR3 protein reads CSARPSTSGLAKNIQYF. The chain has TRBV20-1 and TRBJ2-4; 10 positions match TRBD2. The CDR3 is cut off 3 residues early in the read; its end comes from the germline J gene. The CDR3 contains 17 residues. Looked up from germline, CDR1 is DFQATT and CDR2 is SNEGSKA (reference sequence). V gave up 2 bases and J gave up 0 bases; unmatched junction bases: 7.

A remark on this clone: The CDR3 end is not reached by the read, which stops 3 residues before it; the germline J gene fills it in. The V call is TRBV28, the J call TRBJ1-6; the D is unclear. The CDR3 covers 12 residues. The germline V gene has CDR1 MDHEN and CDR2 SYDVKM. V was cut by 6 bases and J by 8 bases, with 8 bases left in between. The CDR3 bases that were read are TGTGCCAGCAGGCAAGGTGATTCACCC. This sequence encodes CASRQGDSP. Given in full, the CDR3 is CASRQGDSPLHF.

A remark on this clone: Read data end 3 residues before the CDR3 end; the end is taken from the germline J gene. V gene TRBV7-3 combines with J gene TRBJ2-3; D is ambiguous. The CDR3 covers 14 residues. Germline CDR1 and CDR2: SGHTA and FQGTGA. The V and J ends lost 0 bases and 2 bases respectively, with 6 bases between them. Partial CDR3 DNA: TGTGCCAGCAGCTTAACTACTACCACAGATACG. The encoded protein is CASSLTTTTDT. The CDR3 in full is CASSLTTTTDTQYF.

The CDR3 spells CAWSGLQQYDYTF. CDR3 DNA (partial): TGTGCCTGGAGTGGACTCCAGCAGTACGAC. This rearrangement joins TRBV30 to TRBJ1-2; D is unresolved. The read is 3 residues too short to cover the CDR3 end, so that end is filled in from the germline J gene. This CDR3 region has 13 residues. CDR1 is GTSNPN, CDR2 SVGIG, per germline (reference sequence).

Regarding this clone: With the read ending 3 residues before the CDR3 end, the germline J gene is used to fill in that end. The V gene is TRBV7-3, the J gene TRBJ2-1; 9 bases map to TRBD2. The CDR3 is made up of 15 amino acids. V lost 5 bases to trimming and J lost 6 bases; unmatched junction nucleotides: 8. Germline loops: CDR1 SGHTA, CDR2 FQGTGA. The part of the CDR3 DNA that was read is TGTGCCAGCAGCCCGGGTAGCGGGGGACGCAATGAG. Encoded protein: CASSPGSGGRNE. The whole CDR3 reads CASSPGSGGRNEQFF.

Turning to this clone: The CDR3 goes on 3 residues after the read ends, and that part is filled in from the germline J gene. The chain carries TRBV18 and TRBJ2-7; 7 bases align to TRBD1. Unmatched junction bases numbered 8, after V lost 5 bases and J lost 4 bases. This CDR3 comprises 14 residues. Germline-derived CDR1 and CDR2 are KGHSH and LQKENI. The chain's CDR3 is CASSNRGPSYEQYF. The CDR3 DNA, read in part, is TGTGCCAGCTCAAACAGGGGCCCCTCGTACGAG.

Comments on this clone: The read comes to an end 3 residues before the CDR3 does, leaving the germline J gene to fill in the end. The chain links TRBV28 to TRBJ2-1; 7 bases line up with TRBD2. The J segment lost 0 bases and the V segment lost 6 bases, leaving 5 bases of the junction unmatched. The germline V gene has CDR1 MDHEN and CDR2 SYDVKM. The CDR3 sequence is 15 residues long. CDR3 DNA, as far as it was read: TGTGCCAGCAGGTCGGGCGGGAGCTCCTACAATGAG. Its translation is CASRSGGSSYNE. The whole CDR3 is CASRSGGSSYNEQFF.

Remarks on this clone: Read sequence stops 3 residues before the CDR3 end, and the germline J gene provides the missing end. The J gene is TRBJ2-1, the V gene TRBV9; TRBD2 matches 9 bases. The germline CDR1 and CDR2 sequences are SGDLS and YYNGEE. The CDR3 is 15 residues long. The V gene end was trimmed by 4 bases and the J gene end by 4 bases; junction bases not matched to a gene: 6. The CDR3 bases that were read are TGTGCCAGCAGCTTAACGACTAGCGGATACAATGAG. Amino acid sequence: CASSLTTSGYNE. The whole CDR3 sequence is CASSLTTSGYNEQFF.

CDR3 sequence: CASSGDTNTEAFF. The DNA read from the CDR3 is TGTGCCAGCAGTGGGGACACGAACACTGAA. This chain links TRBV2 with TRBJ1-1; the D gene is possibly TRBD1 (6 bases). The CDR3 extends 3 residues past the end of the read, so its final part is completed from the germline J gene. CDR3 length: 13 amino acids. V lost 4 bases to trimming and J lost 1 base, with 7 bases between them. Germline assignment: CDR1 SNHLY and CDR2 FYNNEI.

For this clone: The sequence runs out 3 residues before the end of the CDR3; the remainder is reconstructed from the germline J gene. The chain is built from TRBV5-6 and TRBJ2-7; D is possibly TRBD1 (5 bases). This CDR3 comprises 13 residues. The V end was cut by 0 bases, the J end by 2 bases, with 6 bases between. Germline values: CDR1 SGHDT, CDR2 YYEEEE. This CDR3 reads CASSLGGTYEQYF. CDR3 bases read: TGTGCCAGCAGCTTGGGGGGCACCTACGAG.

Details on this clone: One end of the junction is discordant with germline, which a read error may explain. Incomplete CDR3 DNA: TGCGCCAGCAGCCAAGAAATCAGGGGCGCCAAAAACATT. Its translation: CASSQEIRGAKNI. The CDR3 as a whole reads CASSQEIRGAKNIQYF. The chain has TRBV4-2 and TRBJ2-4; TRBD1 is a possible D gene (6 bases). The missing CDR3 end, 3 residues past where the read stops, is filled in from the germline J gene. The CDR3 spans 16 residues. Germline V gene lookup returns CDR1 LGHNA and CDR2 YNFKEQ.

For this clone: The sequenced fragment ends 3 residues before the CDR3 boundary, so the rest is inferred from the germline J gene. The chain has TRBV11-1 and TRBJ2-3, with 14 bases fitting TRBD2. Trimming removed 5 bases from V and 6 bases from J; junction bases left unmatched: 4. CDR3 size: 15 residues. Germline V gene lookup returns CDR1 SGHAT and CDR2 FQDESV (reference sequence). The CDR3 is CASSLGLAGGDTQYF. The part of the CDR3 DNA that was read is TGTGCCAGCAGCCTAGGACTAGCGGGGGGCGATACG.